This T cell receptor (beta chain) was retrieved from a study of blood T cell repertoires in COVID-19 (dated by TCRdb to the early 2020s). Regarding the complete study: Samples covering the acute and convalescent phases of COVID-19 were provided by collaborators in the United States, Italy and Spain. The prospective study material was composed of cDNA or gDNA derived from T cells, B-cell-depleted T cells, or PBMCs. Subjects who had been exposed to COVID-19, were actively infected with it, or had recovered from it provided the deeply sampled blood TCRbeta repertoires that made up the dataset. A freely available public database, intended as a resource for researchers studying the immune response to SARS-CoV-2, is where the repertoires were released. Samples came from the ongoing ImmuneRACE study (first 160 participants) plus 1,254 subjects from 6 global collaborators. Sample metadata almost always included a de-identified subject ID, COVID-19 status, age in years and sex. HLA class I and class II types, where available, came from metadata supplied by the sample provider rather than from assay-based typing.

Concerning this clone: The clone's antigen remains unknown. Base qualities are not recorded, but no much larger clone differs from it by a single base.

TCRbeta CDR3 regions were amplified from genomic DNA using the immunoSEQ Assay, a bias-controlled multiplex PCR. Per the original workflow: Nucleated cell counts per sample were estimated from amplification of reference gene primers within the assay. Sequence reads were collapsed and filtered to measure the absolute abundance of every unique TCRbeta CDR3 rearrangement. Productive Simpson clonality was computed per sample as the square root of Simpson's diversity index over productive rearrangements. Entries here come from immuneACCESS through TCRdb and include only in-frame sequences with V and J called. Some clones fail to appear in such tables; in the studies checked, an unresolved V gene covers under half of the shortfall, and the cause of the remainder is unknown. The DNA was the basis for D and trimming; V, J and clone size are from that table. This sample lists approximately 250,000 clones; just over 85% were detected once. The ten largest clones take up 2% to 2.5% of the sample.

A second Seattle source provided samples from volunteer blood donors who had recovered from COVID-19. Whole blood was collected in K2EDTA tubes by collaborating institutions according to the institutions' own protocols. For TCRbeta analysis, collaborator samples were shipped as frozen whole blood, as isolated PBMCs, or as DNA extracted from either sample type. Points the paper makes about the study in general: The amount of clinical and demographic metadata varied by source and participant and was provided uncurated.

The CDR3 contains 14 residues, cysteine and phenylalanine counted. Only CDR3 DNA remains: 42 bases, in frame from the first base. The junction carries 15 bases between V and J, which are trimmed by 4 bases and 6 bases respectively. From a lookup of the germline V gene (reference sequence), CDR1 and CDR2 are LGHDT and YNNKEL. This receptor was taken from a man aged 25 to 40 who had recovered from COVID-19. The sequenced sample consisted of peripheral blood. The receptor chain draws on TRBV3-1 (or the pseudogene TRBV3-2) and TRBJ1-2; a weak D assignment points to TRBD1 (5 bases agree). The DNA sequence is TGTGCCAGCAGCCGCTTTGGGGGGGTGGATGGCTACACCTTC. Its amino acids are CASSRFGGVDGYTF.